The T cell receptor (beta chain) under discussion was sequenced for a study of cytomegalovirus exposure and HLA in healthy donors. Study findings and constraints: The presence/absence work took it that sequencing depth was about the same across donors. Specific recognition of CMV antigens was confirmed in vitro for a few chains (all CMV-associated). Later work found most CMV-associated TCR beta chains apparently HLA-restricted.

Trimming cost V 0 bases and J 7 bases, with 18 bases left between them. This CDR3 comprises 16 residues. Germline V lookup: CDR1 SNHLY, CDR2 FYNNEI. Primers for the PCR totalled 60 Vbeta and 13 Jbeta. The data were produced by immunoSEQ multiplex PCR, yet TCRdb's version contains in-frame clones alone and is incomplete. The sample includes around 120,000 clones, approximately 80% of them seen just once. Comment on this clone: Its antigen is unknown.

This sequence joins TRBV2 and TRBJ2-5, with D possibly TRBD1 on 6 matching bases. The sequenced sample was PBMCs. The source of this sequence is a female donor in good health and CMV-seropositive. DNA for the CDR3: TGTGCCAGCAGTGAAGCCCAGTTTGCAGGGGCGCGGACCCAGTACTTC. This sequence encodes CASSEAQFAGARTQYF.